This T cell receptor beta chain was observed in a study of blood T cells in healthy people across ages (dated by TCRdb to 2015 to 2017). About the investigation overall: In model experiments, template switching captured roughly one uniquely barcoded TCR beta cDNA molecule for every two T cells. Using deep sequencing normalized with unique cDNA molecular identifiers, the study measured how TCR beta repertoire diversity changes with age. The donors were split into four age groups: young (average about 15 years), middle-aged (around 37), aged (around 67) and long-lived (roughly 77). To avoid experimental bias, donors of different ages were distributed randomly across sequencing lanes. For two donors (one aged 18 to 29 and one aged 80 or older), the study analyzed two additional independent replicas of 1 million unique cDNA reads from the same blood draw. What the authors observed across the whole study: Conclusive comparison of naive and antigen-experienced compartments was prevented by the profiling of bulk unsorted PBMCs. As age increased, observed TCR beta diversity per million T cells dropped in a roughly linear way, and a significant reduction was already evident by age about 40. Observed TCR beta diversity correlated strongly with the percentage of naive T cells measured by flow cytometry. The CMV infection status of donors was not known, potentially confounding age-related changes in expanded clonotypes. Compared with the aged group, the long-lived group had more naive CD4+ T cells, fewer expanded clones and increased TCR diversity, suggesting age selection. Estimates of total diversity from one million sequenced T cells were regarded as lower bounds and underestimates.

Library preparation employed 5' RACE. Sequencing instrument: Illumina HiSeq 2500. The second PCR ran for roughly 7 to 12 cycles and used a J-beta primer mix along with a sample-barcoded 5' primer. Each TCR beta cDNA molecule received a unique molecular identifier from a template-switch 5' adaptor carrying 12 random nucleotides. Each sample yielded at least 2.5 million CDR3-containing paired-end reads. The Mint cDNA synthesis kit, primed by a TRBC-specific oligonucleotide, was used to synthesize first-strand cDNA from all RNA. Following uracil-DNA glycosylase treatment, a first 18-cycle PCR with universal primers M1SS and BC2_uni_R was performed on all cDNA. As for the authors' bioinformatics: Normalization of each sample was performed by random selection of 1 million high-quality reads, each carrying a distinct molecular identifier. Reads sharing molecular identifiers were discarded rather than binned into consensus sequences. CDR3 identification, clonotype clustering and error correction used MiTCR with a Q25 quality threshold and the strictest error-elimination algorithm. Lower-bound total TCR beta diversity was estimated with a nonparametric unseen species model using Euler transformation. TCRdb took the public reads, trimmed them with fastp at Q25, ran MiXCR for clone calling and kept in-frame beta chains. Duplicate CDR3 protein sequences are folded into a single record with the most common DNA and genes. TCRdb, not the authors, supplied the V and J calls. The sample table holds some 900,000 distinct CDR3 sequences, of which under 50% were seen once. Around an eighth of the sample rests with the top ten.

Systemically healthy Caucasian individuals from Russia, 35 to 50 in total and aged about 6 to 90 years, were included as donors. Each donor gave around 9.9 milliliters of peripheral blood, collected into EDTA-treated Vacutainer tubes. Ficoll-Paque density-gradient centrifugation was used to isolate PBMCs, with at least 6.5 million per sample. Trizol reagent was used to extract total RNA from PBMCs, with at least 6 micrograms per sample. The percentages of naive CD45RAhigh/CD27high T cells were determined by flow cytometry on a PBMC aliquot from every donor. Details on this clonotype: This clone's antigen is unknown. One base away there is no much larger clone; base qualities are not given.

Relative to germline, V is missing 4 bases and J is missing 5 bases, with 5 bases of the junction outside any gene match. CDR1 and CDR2 are drawn from the germline V gene (reference sequence): LNHNV, YYDKDF. Counted from cysteine to phenylalanine, this CDR3 has 14 amino acids. Only CDR3 DNA remains: 42 bases, in frame from the first base. This receptor was identified in a man aged 25 to 40 in good health. The V gene is TRBV15 and the J gene is TRBJ2-5, and TRBD2 matches 9 of the central bases. The sequenced sample was blood. CDR3 reads: CATSISGGGETQYF. The nucleotide sequence is TGTGCCACCAGCATTAGCGGGGGAGGGGAGACCCAGTACTTC.